The next 5 T cell receptor beta chains were all read from a single sample in a study of T cell responses to AZD1222 COVID-19 vaccine. Assay used: immunoSEQ multiplex PCR; TCRdb lists only in-frame clones, some missing. The sample comprises tens of thousands of clones, approximately 90% of which are singletons, and roughly 30% rests with the top ten. The source was peripheral blood, collected 28 days after the second AZD1222 dose. All receptors come from an adult who received the AZD1222 COVID-19 vaccine.

Written as DNA, the CDR3 is TGTGCCAGTAAACCCCGACAGGCTGCTGATGAGCAGTTCTTC. Translating it yields CASKPRQAADEQFF. V gene TRBV19 combines with J gene TRBJ2-1, with D possibly TRBD1 on 6 matching bases. CDR1 is LNHDA and CDR2 is SQIVND in the germline V gene (reference sequence). The CDR3 loop spans 14 amino acids. V lost 7 bases, J lost 8 bases, and 18 bases lay in between.

The chain has TRBV18 and TRBJ2-7; the match to TRBD1 covers 8 bases. After removal of 4 bases from V and 2 bases from J, the junction contained 4 bases not matched to a gene. CDR1 and CDR2 from the germline V gene are KGHSH and LQKENI. This CDR3 is 14 amino acids long. CDR3 DNA sequence: TGTGCCAGCTCACTTCGGACAGGGACCTACGAGCAGTACTTC. Protein sequence: CASSLRTGTYEQYF. Full variable domain (rest looked up from reference TRBV18 and TRBJ2-7): NAGVMQNPRHLVRRRGQEARLRCSPMKGHSHVYWYRQLPEEGLKFMVYLQKENIIDESGMPKERFSAEFPKEGPSILRIQQVVRGDSAAYFCASSLRTGTYEQYFGPGTRLTVT.

The V gene is TRBV10-2, the J gene TRBJ2-7, with 8 bases lining up with TRBD1. The CDR3 length is 13 residues. CDR1 is WSHSY and CDR2 is SAAADI in the germline V gene. V dropped 6 bases and J dropped 4; count of bases not matched to a gene: 5. CDR3 in amino acids: CASRRTGPYEQYF. The CDR3 nucleotides are TGCGCCAGCAGGCGGACAGGGCCGTACGAGCAGTACTTC.

The chain links TRBV24-1 to TRBJ1-2; D is unresolved. V lost 9 bases and J lost 6, with 16 bases in between. The CDR3 has 13 residues. Per the germline V gene, CDR1 is KGHDR and CDR2 is SFDVKD. Here the CDR3 reads CATGGQEVDGYTF. Written as DNA, the CDR3 is TGTGCCACCGGAGGGCAGGAGGTGGATGGCTACACCTTC.

The chain is built from TRBV6-5 and TRBJ2-1, with 8 bases that match TRBD2. Germline CDR1 is MNHEY and CDR2 is SVGAGI. The CDR3 contains 16 residues. J was trimmed by 7 bases and V by 1 base; bases with no gene match: 9. The CDR3 DNA follows: TGTGCCAGCAGTTACTACATAGCGGGGAAGGGGAATGAGCAGTTCTTC. Translated: CASSYYIAGKGNEQFF.